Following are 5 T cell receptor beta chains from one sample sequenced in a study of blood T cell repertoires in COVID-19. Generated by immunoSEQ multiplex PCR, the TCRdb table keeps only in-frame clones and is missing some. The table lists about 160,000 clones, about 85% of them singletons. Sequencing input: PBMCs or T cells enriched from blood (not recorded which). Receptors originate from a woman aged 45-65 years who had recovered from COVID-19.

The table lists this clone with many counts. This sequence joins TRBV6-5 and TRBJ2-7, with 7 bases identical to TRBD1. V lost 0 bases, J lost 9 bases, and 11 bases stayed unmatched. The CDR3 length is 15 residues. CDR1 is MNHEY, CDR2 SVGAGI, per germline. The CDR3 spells CASSYSRTGETAQYF. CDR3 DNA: TGTGCCAGCAGTTACTCCCGAACAGGGGAAACAGCGCAGTACTTC.

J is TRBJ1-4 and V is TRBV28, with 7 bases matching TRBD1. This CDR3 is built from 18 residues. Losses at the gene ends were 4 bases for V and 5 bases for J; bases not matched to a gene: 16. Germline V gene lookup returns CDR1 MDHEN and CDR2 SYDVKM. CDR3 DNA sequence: TGTGCCAGCAGTTCTCAATCGCGAGGGGGCGAAGGCAATGAAAAACTGTTTTTT. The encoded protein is CASSSQSRGGEGNEKLFF.

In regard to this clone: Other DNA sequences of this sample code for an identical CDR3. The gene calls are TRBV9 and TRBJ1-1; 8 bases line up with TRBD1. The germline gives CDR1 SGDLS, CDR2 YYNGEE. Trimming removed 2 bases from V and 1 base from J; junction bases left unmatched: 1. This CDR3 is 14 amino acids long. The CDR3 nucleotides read TGTGCCAGCAGCGTTGGACAGGGGAACACTGAAGCTTTCTTT. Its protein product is CASSVGQGNTEAFF.

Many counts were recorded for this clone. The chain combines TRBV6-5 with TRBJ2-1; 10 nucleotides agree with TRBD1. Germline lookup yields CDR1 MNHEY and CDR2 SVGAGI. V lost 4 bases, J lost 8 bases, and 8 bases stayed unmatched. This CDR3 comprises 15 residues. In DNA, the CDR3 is TGTGCCAGCAGTTCCCGGGACAGGGGTAACGATGAGCAGTTCTTC. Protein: CASSSRDRGNDEQFF.

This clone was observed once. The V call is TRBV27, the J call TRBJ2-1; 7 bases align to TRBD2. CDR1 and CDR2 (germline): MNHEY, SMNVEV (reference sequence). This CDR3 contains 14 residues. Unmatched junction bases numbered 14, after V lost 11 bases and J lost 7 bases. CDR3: CASRRALAANEQFF. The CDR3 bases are TGTGCCTCCAGGCGGGCGCTAGCGGCGAATGAGCAGTTCTTC.